The 17 T cell receptor beta chains below were found in one sample sequenced in a study of T cells in localized non-small cell lung cancer. Generated by immunoSEQ multiplex PCR, the TCRdb table keeps only in-frame clones and is missing some. This table holds 25,000 to 35,000 clones, approximately 83% found once. The sequencing here drew on peripheral blood mononuclear cells, taken before any cancer treatment. These receptors were obtained from a man between 40 and 70 years old with stage III lung adenocarcinoma.

This chain joins TRBV18 and TRBJ1-3; no firm D call. V lost 4 bases to trimming and J lost 0 bases, with 7 bases between them. CDR3 length: 14 residues. Germline V gene lookup returns CDR1 KGHSH and CDR2 LQKENI. DNA of the CDR3: TGTGCCAGCTCACTCCCGAACTCTGGAAACACCATATATTTT. Translation gives CASSLPNSGNTIYF.

Turning to this clone: In the same sample, other DNA sequences code for this CDR3. The genes are TRBV25-1 and TRBJ2-5, with TRBD1 matching over 7 bases. With 4 bases clipped from V and 5 bases from J, the junction kept 7 bases outside the gene matches. The CDR3 runs to 14 residues. Per germline, CDR1 MGHDK and CDR2 SYGVNS. The CDR3 loop is CASSVQGRGETQYF. The CDR3 nucleotides read TGTGCCAGCAGTGTACAGGGGAGAGGGGAGACCCAGTACTTC.

The chain recombines TRBV27 with TRBJ2-1; D unresolved. V lost 5 bases and J lost 6, with 8 bases in between. CDR1 and CDR2 (germline): MNHEY, SMNVEV (reference sequence). The CDR3 runs 12 residues. In nucleotides, the CDR3 is TGTGCCAGCAGTAATAGCTTCAATGAGCAGTTCTTC. This translates into CASSNSFNEQFF.

The chain couples TRBV19 to TRBJ1-6; tentative D call: TRBD1 (5 bases). Trimming left V 8 bases short and J 5 bases short, with 10 bases between. The CDR3 is 13 residues long. Germline CDR1 and CDR2: LNHDA and SQIVND (reference sequence). This CDR3 is CASGGGNNSPLHF. The CDR3 coding sequence is TGTGCCAGTGGGGGGGGGAATAATTCACCCCTCCACTTT.

V is TRBV19 and J is TRBJ1-2; 7 bases align to TRBD1. The CDR3 is 15 amino acids. Germline CDR1 and CDR2: LNHDA and SQIVND (reference sequence). V lost 6 bases and J lost 0; bases outside the gene matches: 7. CDR3 nucleotides: TGTGCCAGTAGCCACAGACAGGGAGCTAACTATGGCTACACCTTC. It codes for CASSHRQGANYGYTF.

As for this clone: Mismatch with germline at one junction end may stem from a read error. The gene calls are TRBV19 and TRBJ2-1; 9 nucleotides line up with TRBD2. The CDR3 contains 16 residues. Germline V gives CDR1 LNHDA, CDR2 SQIVND (reference sequence). The CDR3: CASSTNTAGSGRPALF. CDR3 sequence (DNA): TGTGCCAGTAGTACTAACACGGCAGGGAGCGGGAGGCCGGCACTCTTC.

V usage is TRBV19 and J usage is TRBJ2-5; 10 bases agree with TRBD2. J lost 4 bases, V lost 10 bases, and 9 bases had no gene match. Germline CDR1 reads LNHDA; CDR2 reads SQIVND (reference sequence). This CDR3 spans 14 amino acids. This chain's CDR3 is CATGRGTSVETQYF. CDR3 in DNA: TGTGCCACCGGTAGGGGGACTAGCGTAGAGACCCAGTACTTC.

CDR3 nucleotides: TGTGCCAGCAGCGCCGCAGGGTTACAGACATACACTGAAGCTTTCTTT. It specifies CASSAAGLQTYTEAFF. The rearrangement uses TRBV11-2 and TRBJ1-1; D possibly corresponds to TRBD1 (5 bases). In germline, CDR1 is SGHAT, CDR2 FQNNGV. The CDR3 is 16 amino acids. V lost 5 bases, J lost 3 bases, and 19 bases lay in between. The full variable domain, rest sourced from reference TRBV11-2 and TRBJ1-1, is EAGVAQSPRYKIIEKRQSVAFWCNPISGHATLYWYQQILGQGPKLLIQFQNNGVVDDSQLPKDRFSAERLKGVDSTLKIQPAKLEDSAVYLCASSAAGLQTYTEAFFGQGTRLTVV.

The CDR3 loop is CASSSRQVGGYTF. Here the CDR3 DNA reads TGTGCCAGCAGCTCCCGACAGGTTGGCGGCTACACCTTC. The chain couples TRBV5-4 to TRBJ1-2, with D perhaps matching TRBD1 (6 bases). Germline-derived CDR1 and CDR2 are SGHNT and YYREEE (reference sequence). There are 13 residues in the CDR3. The ends were cut back, 3 bases at V and 8 bases at J, with 14 bases in the middle.

This sequence joins TRBV18 and TRBJ1-2; 7 positions agree with TRBD1. The trim removed 6 bases at V and 4 bases at J, leaving 2 bases unmatched. CDR1 and CDR2 from the germline V gene are KGHSH and LQKENI. This CDR3 spans 12 amino acids. CDR3 in amino acids: CASSRDSYGYTF. In DNA form, the CDR3 reads TGTGCCAGCTCCCGGGACAGCTATGGCTACACCTTC.

The V and J genes are TRBV5-1 and TRBJ1-1; tentatively, D is TRBD1 (6 bases). This CDR3 is built from 14 residues. Per germline, CDR1 SGHRS and CDR2 YFSETQ. The V and J ends lost 4 bases and 0 bases respectively, with 10 bases between them. The CDR3 here is CASSAGQLNTEAFF. In DNA, the CDR3 is TGCGCCAGCAGCGCCGGACAGTTGAACACTGAAGCTTTCTTT.

V and J are TRBV2 and TRBJ2-1; D is ambiguous. The CDR3 covers 15 residues. V gave up 7 bases and J gave up 0 bases, with 13 bases separating them. CDR1 is SNHLY and CDR2 is FYNNEI in the germline V gene. For the CDR3, the DNA is TGTGCCAGCAAAAAGGGTCAGAGCTCCTACAATGAGCAGTTCTTC. Amino acid sequence: CASKKGQSSYNEQFF.

In this sample, this clone turned up a few times. The chain is built from TRBV6-1 and TRBJ1-2, with 7 positions matching TRBD1. The germline V gene encodes CDR1 MNHNS and CDR2 SASEGT. J was trimmed by 7 bases and V by 7 bases; bases with no gene match: 9. CDR3 length: 13 amino acids. The CDR3 nucleotides read TGTGCCAGCACCCGAGGCCCAGGGGGTGGCTACACCTTC. This codes for CASTRGPGGGYTF.

The chain joins TRBV5-1 to TRBJ2-1, with D perhaps given as TRBD1 or TRBD2 (5 bases each). CDR3 length: 14 amino acids. Trimming removed 0 bases at V and 6 bases at J, with 10 bases between. Germline V gene sequence: CDR1 SGHRS, CDR2 YFSETQ. CDR3: CASSLVEGFNEQFF. The CDR3 DNA sequence: TGCGCCAGCAGCTTGGTCGAGGGGTTCAATGAGCAGTTCTTC.

The chain recombines TRBV5-6 with TRBJ2-5; TRBD2 is a possible D gene (6 bases). The CDR3 has 15 amino acids. With 0 bases removed from V and 6 bases from J, the gap between germline ends came to 15 bases. Germline V gene data show CDR1 as SGHDT and CDR2 as YYEEEE. CDR3: CASSLGRLVLKTQYF. In nucleotides, the CDR3 is TGTGCCAGCAGCTTGGGGCGACTAGTGCTGAAGACCCAGTACTTC.

This chain joins TRBV6-6 and TRBJ1-2; no clear D. Germline-derived CDR1 and CDR2 are MNHNY and SVGAGI (reference sequence). Trimming left V 6 bases short and J 8 bases short, with 22 bases between. The CDR3 consists of 15 residues. CDR3 sequence: CASRDMTGAKGGYTF. As DNA, the CDR3 is TGTGCCAGCAGAGATATGACGGGAGCCAAAGGGGGCTACACCTTC.

The chain carries TRBV10-3 and TRBJ1-2; D not resolved. The CDR3 runs to 13 residues. Trimming pared 9 bases from V and 0 bases from J, leaving 11 bases between. Germline loops: CDR1 ENHRY, CDR2 SYGVKD. The CDR3 nucleotides are TGTGCCATGTCGGAAGGACCTAACTATGGCTACACCTTC. The encoded protein is CAMSEGPNYGYTF.